This T cell receptor beta chain comes out of a study of tumor and adjacent non-tumor tissue in lung cancer. Study at large: Patients comprised 12 adenocarcinoma, 2 squamous cell carcinoma and 1 small cell lung cancer.

A modified ARM-PCR protocol with three rounds of nested PCR amplified TCRbeta. TCRdb redid the calling of the multiplex PCR reads with MiXCR, one entry per CDR3 protein. The repertoire holds fewer than 100,000 distinct CDR3 sequences, with more than 75% as singletons. As to this clonotype: What it recognizes is unknown.

Whole-study results and caveats: Shorter survival was associated with higher TCR diversity in tumors. Tumor tissue had significantly higher TCR diversity than normal lung. Tumor repertoires had a smaller top 100 clone share than normal lung.

Germline CDR1 reads MNHNS; CDR2 reads SASEGT. The CDR3 sequence is 18 residues long. The V end lost 0 bases, the J end lost 9 bases, and 24 bases lay between the germline ends. RNA was extracted from bulk tissue without any cell sorting. The normal lung tissue was taken more than 3 cm from the tumor edge. This TCR was sampled from a woman aged 45-65 years with non-small cell lung cancer. This chain connects TRBV6-1 to TRBJ1-5; tentative D call: TRBD1 (5 bases). Sequenced material: distant non-tumor lung tissue. CDR3 loop: CASSEATFNIRVLRPQHF. The CDR3 nucleotides are TGTGCCAGCAGTGAAGCGACCTTTAATATCAGGGTTCTTCGGCCCCAGCATTTT.